Listed below are T cell receptor beta chains from one sample, sequenced in a study of T cells in Graves' hyperthyroidism and ophthalmopathy. Using its own MiXCR run on the multiplex PCR reads, TCRdb lists one record per CDR3 protein. This sample has about 840,000 distinct CDR3 sequences, with roughly 37% found just once. Sequenced input: blood. The source of these receptors is a man between 18 and 29 years old with Graves' hyperthyroidism. The CDR3 runs from the conserved cysteine through the conserved F or W. Fields, in order: CDR3 DNA, CDR3 protein, CDR3 length, J gene, clone size, D gene, V gene. A D gene is named only where the DNA matches it firmly. Clone sizes are given selectively: once, few, many, or a class where the clone is expanded.

TGTGCCAGCAGCTTAGGCCAACAGGTCCTCTATGGCTACACCTTC	CASSLGQQVLYGYTF	15	TRBJ1-2	-	-	TRBV13
TGTGCCAGTGCAACAGGGAGGGGGCAGCCCCAGCATTTT	CASATGRGQPQHF	13	TRBJ1-5	-	-	TRBV19
TGTGCCAGCAGTTACTCTCGACAGGGGAAGGCTGAAGCTTTCTTT	CASSYSRQGKAEAFF	15	TRBJ1-1	few	TRBD1	TRBV6-5
TGCGCCAGCAGCCAAGAACGACAGTTTAATTCACCCCTCCACTTT	CASSQERQFNSPLHF	15	TRBJ1-6	few	-	TRBV4-3
TGTGCCAGCAGTACACCGGGACAGGGGGCCAACGTCCTGACTTTC	CASSTPGQGANVLTF	15	TRBJ2-6	-	TRBD1	TRBV2
TGTGCCAGCAGTTACACGCCCACAGGCCCCGGAAACACCATATATTTT	CASSYTPTGPGNTIYF	16	TRBJ1-3	few	-	TRBV2
TGCGCCAGCAGCTTACAGGGGGATAATGAAAAACTGTTTTTT	CASSLQGDNEKLFF	14	TRBJ1-4	-	TRBD1	TRBV5-1
TGTGCCAGTAGTATACTCCCCGGGCCAGCCTACGAGCAGTACTTC	CASSILPGPAYEQYF	15	TRBJ2-7	few	-	TRBV19
TGCGCCAGCTCCCTTACTGCCGGGGAGCTGTTTTTT	CASSLTAGELFF	12	TRBJ2-2	few	-	TRBV5-1
TGTGCCACCAGTGGCGGTCGGTACACTGAAGCTTTCTTT	CATSGGRYTEAFF	13	TRBJ1-1	-	-	TRBV24-1
TGTGCCAGCAGCGCACAGCAGTTTTTTAGCAATCAGCCCCAGCATTTT	CASSAQQFFSNQPQHF	16	TRBJ1-5	-	-	TRBV2
TGCAGTTACGGTACAGACTCTGGAAACACCATATATTTT	CSYGTDSGNTIYF	13	TRBJ1-3	-	-	TRBV20-1
TGTGCCACCAGCAGGGACAGAAGTTATGGCTACACCTTC	CATSRDRSYGYTF	13	TRBJ1-2	-	-	TRBV15
TGTGCCAGCAGGGGCATTCAGCCCCAGCATTTT	CASRGIQPQHF	11	TRBJ1-5	-	-	TRBV7-9
TGCAGTGCCGTGGACAGGGGTGAGACCCAGTACTTC	CSAVDRGETQYF	12	TRBJ2-5	-	TRBD1	TRBV20-1
TGTGCCAGCAGCCCCAGAAATATGAACACTGAAGCTTTCTTT	CASSPRNMNTEAFF	14	TRBJ1-1	once	-	TRBV13
TGTGCCACCAAAGGACAGACCGACTCTGGAAACACCATATATTTT	CATKGQTDSGNTIYF	15	TRBJ1-3	many	-	TRBV10-3
TGCGGGAGGGGGGGAGGAAACACCATATATTTT	CGRGGGNTIYF	11	TRBJ1-3	-	-	TRBV20-1
TGTGCCAGCAGCTTAGCGCTCGTGAGCGGGGGGGCCCAAGAGACCCAGTACTTC	CASSLALVSGGAQETQYF	18	TRBJ2-5	-	TRBD2	TRBV7-9
TGCAGCGTTGAGGCAGGGATGAACACTGAAGCTTTCTTT	CSVEAGMNTEAFF	13	TRBJ1-1	many	-	TRBV29-1
TGTGCCAGCAGCCCCGTCGGGGGGGGTGGGGGGGGCGAGCAGTACTTC	CASSPVGGGGGGEQYF	16	TRBJ2-7	-	TRBD2	TRBV7-2
TGTGCCAGCAGCCAAGGGACTAGCCACACCTACGAGCAGTACTTC	CASSQGTSHTYEQYF	15	TRBJ2-7	few	TRBD2	TRBV7-2
TGTGCCAGCAGTGGACTAGCGGGGGGTGGCAACGAGCAGTACTTC	CASSGLAGGGNEQYF	15	TRBJ2-7	-	TRBD2	TRBV12-3/TRBV12-4
TGCAGCGTTGAGGGAGGGTATGGCGAGCAGTACTTC	CSVEGGYGEQYF	12	TRBJ2-7	-	TRBD2	TRBV29-1
TGTGCCATCAGTGCCGCCGGGGACGAAAAACTGTTTTTT	CAISAAGDEKLFF	13	TRBJ1-4	-	-	TRBV10-3
TGTGCCAGCAGCCCCGGGCAGGGAGGAAGGGACACTGAAGCTTTCTTT	CASSPGQGGRDTEAFF	16	TRBJ1-1	many	-	TRBV7-9